A selection of T cell receptor beta chains follows, all from one sample in a study of Graves' ophthalmopathy and Graves' hyperthyroidism. TCRdb processed the multiplex PCR reads anew with MiXCR; each CDR3 protein has one entry. The sample holds over a million distinct CDR3 sequences, 35% to 45% seen once. The specimen was peripheral blood or thyroid tissue (not recorded which). The source of these receptors is an adult man with Graves' hyperthyroidism. Each CDR3 is given with its conserved first and last residue. Fields, in order: J gene, CDR3 length, clone size, V gene, D gene, CDR3 DNA, CDR3 protein. A D gene is named only where the DNA matches it firmly. Clone size is stated in some rows and not others, as once, few, many or a class when expanded.

j_call: TRBJ1-2; cdr3_length: 14; clone_size: -; v_call: TRBV6-4; d_call: -; cdr3_nt: TGTGCCTGCAGCCTAACCGGGACCTCCTATGGCTACACCTTC; cdr3_aa: CACSLTGTSYGYTF
j_call: TRBJ2-7; cdr3_length: 15; clone_size: -; v_call: TRBV20-1; d_call: TRBD1; cdr3_nt: TGCAGTGCCAAGGCAGGACAGGGGGCTTCCTACGAGCAGTACTTC; cdr3_aa: CSAKAGQGASYEQYF
j_call: TRBJ2-5; cdr3_length: 15; clone_size: -; v_call: TRBV11-2; d_call: TRBD2; cdr3_nt: TGTGCCAGCAGCTCTCCAGCGGGGCTACAAGAGACCCAGTACTTC; cdr3_aa: CASSSPAGLQETQYF
j_call: TRBJ1-2; cdr3_length: 14; clone_size: few; v_call: TRBV11-2; d_call: TRBD1; cdr3_nt: TGTGCCAGCAGCACGTCAGGGGGGCCGGACGGCTACACCTTC; cdr3_aa: CASSTSGGPDGYTF
j_call: TRBJ1-5; cdr3_length: 15; clone_size: -; v_call: TRBV29-1; d_call: -; cdr3_nt: TGCAGCGTTGTGGTCCGTCGACACTCTAATCAGCCCCAGCATTTT; cdr3_aa: CSVVVRRHSNQPQHF
j_call: TRBJ2-7; cdr3_length: 14; clone_size: once; v_call: TRBV7-9; d_call: -; cdr3_nt: TGTGCCAGCAGCTCCACCTGGGGCTCCTACGAGCAGTACTTC; cdr3_aa: CASSSTWGSYEQYF
j_call: TRBJ1-5; cdr3_length: 15; clone_size: many; v_call: TRBV20-1; d_call: TRBD1; cdr3_nt: TGCAGTGCTAGAGTTAGGACAGGGGGATTTCAGCCCCAGCATTTT; cdr3_aa: CSARVRTGGFQPQHF
j_call: TRBJ2-5; cdr3_length: 16; clone_size: many; v_call: TRBV7-2; d_call: TRBD2; cdr3_nt: TGTGCCAGCAGCTCGGGACTAGCGGGCCACCAAGAGACCCAGTACTTC; cdr3_aa: CASSSGLAGHQETQYF
j_call: TRBJ1-6; cdr3_length: 16; clone_size: -; v_call: TRBV5-6; d_call: -; cdr3_nt: TGTGCCAGCAGCTTGGAAGTTGACTCCTATAATTCACCCCTCCACTTT; cdr3_aa: CASSLEVDSYNSPLHF
j_call: TRBJ2-5; cdr3_length: 14; clone_size: many; v_call: TRBV29-1; d_call: -; cdr3_nt: TGCAGCGTCGCGGCCGTGGGCAGCCAAGAGACCCAGTACTTC; cdr3_aa: CSVAAVGSQETQYF
j_call: TRBJ2-6; cdr3_length: 17; clone_size: -; v_call: TRBV7-9; d_call: -; cdr3_nt: TGTGCCAGCAGCTTAGGGCAGGGTCCAGCTGGGGCCAACGTCCTGACTTTC; cdr3_aa: CASSLGQGPAGANVLTF
j_call: TRBJ2-7; cdr3_length: 13; clone_size: few; v_call: TRBV5-6; d_call: TRBD1; cdr3_nt: TGTGCCAGCAGCGGGACAGGGGTTGACGAGCAGTACTTC; cdr3_aa: CASSGTGVDEQYF
j_call: TRBJ1-5; cdr3_length: 13; clone_size: -; v_call: TRBV20-1; d_call: TRBD1; cdr3_nt: TGCAGTGCCACGACAGGGGGCAATCAGCCCCAGCATTTT; cdr3_aa: CSATTGGNQPQHF
j_call: TRBJ1-1; cdr3_length: 14; clone_size: -; v_call: TRBV7-2; d_call: TRBD1; cdr3_nt: TGTGCCAGCAGCCTCGGGTTACAGGGGACCTTAGGCTTCTTT; cdr3_aa: CASSLGLQGTLGFF
j_call: TRBJ1-1; cdr3_length: 13; clone_size: -; v_call: TRBV7-8; d_call: -; cdr3_nt: TGTGCCAGCAGCCCAGGGGCTCGCACTGAAGCTTTCTTT; cdr3_aa: CASSPGARTEAFF
j_call: TRBJ2-5; cdr3_length: 15; clone_size: many; v_call: TRBV11-2; d_call: -; cdr3_nt: TGTGCCAGCAGCTTAGTGTATGGGGGTCGGGAGACCCAGTACTTC; cdr3_aa: CASSLVYGGRETQYF
j_call: TRBJ2-7; cdr3_length: 14; clone_size: -; v_call: TRBV20-1; d_call: TRBD1; cdr3_nt: TGCAGTGCTTCCGCAGGACAGGGGGCCTACGAGCAGTACTTC; cdr3_aa: CSASAGQGAYEQYF
j_call: TRBJ2-7; cdr3_length: 15; clone_size: -; v_call: TRBV9; d_call: TRBD2; cdr3_nt: TGTGCCAGCAGTTACTCTAGCGGGAGAGCCTACGAGCAGTACTTC; cdr3_aa: CASSYSSGRAYEQYF
j_call: TRBJ2-7; cdr3_length: 12; clone_size: many; v_call: TRBV29-1; d_call: -; cdr3_nt: TGCAGCGTGGCCAAGGAAACCTACGAGCAGTACTTC; cdr3_aa: CSVAKETYEQYF
j_call: TRBJ2-7; cdr3_length: 14; clone_size: many; v_call: TRBV11-2; d_call: -; cdr3_nt: TGTGCCAGCAGCTTAGAGTTGGGTAACTACGAGCAGTACTTC; cdr3_aa: CASSLELGNYEQYF
j_call: TRBJ1-5; cdr3_length: 15; clone_size: -; v_call: TRBV7-2; d_call: -; cdr3_nt: TGTGCCAGCAGCCCCGAGAGTTATAGCAATCAGCCCCAGCATTTT; cdr3_aa: CASSPESYSNQPQHF
j_call: TRBJ2-5; cdr3_length: 14; clone_size: -; v_call: TRBV2; d_call: -; cdr3_nt: TGTGCCAGCAGTGGTATAACAGGTCAAGAGACCCAGTACTTC; cdr3_aa: CASSGITGQETQYF
j_call: TRBJ1-1; cdr3_length: 15; clone_size: -; v_call: TRBV6-5; d_call: TRBD1; cdr3_nt: TGTGCCAGCAGCCCTGGACAGGGTGAGAGCACTGAAGCTTTCTTT; cdr3_aa: CASSPGQGESTEAFF
j_call: TRBJ1-1; cdr3_length: 15; clone_size: -; v_call: TRBV25-1; d_call: -; cdr3_nt: TGTGCCAGCACACCGGTACAGGGCTCGAACACTGAAGCTTTCTTT; cdr3_aa: CASTPVQGSNTEAFF
j_call: TRBJ1-5; cdr3_length: 13; clone_size: -; v_call: TRBV19; d_call: -; cdr3_nt: TGTGCCAGTAGGCGGGGGTACAATCAGCCCCAGCATTTT; cdr3_aa: CASRRGYNQPQHF
j_call: TRBJ1-6; cdr3_length: 16; clone_size: many; v_call: TRBV5-6; d_call: -; cdr3_nt: TGTGCCAGCAGCTTGGTATTAGGTAAAGGTGATTCACCCCTCCACTTT; cdr3_aa: CASSLVLGKGDSPLHF
j_call: TRBJ1-3; cdr3_length: 14; clone_size: -; v_call: TRBV6-5; d_call: TRBD1; cdr3_nt: TGTGCCAGCAGTTACTCGGGACAGGGACACACCATATATTTT; cdr3_aa: CASSYSGQGHTIYF
j_call: TRBJ1-5; cdr3_length: 13; clone_size: few; v_call: TRBV7-4; d_call: -; cdr3_nt: TGTGCCAGCAGCTTAGGGGTTTATCAGCCCCAGCATTTT; cdr3_aa: CASSLGVYQPQHF
j_call: TRBJ1-5; cdr3_length: 16; clone_size: -; v_call: TRBV19; d_call: TRBD1; cdr3_nt: TGTGCCAGTAGTATTGTGGGACAGGGAACGTACCAGCCCCAGCATTTT; cdr3_aa: CASSIVGQGTYQPQHF
j_call: TRBJ1-5; cdr3_length: 11; clone_size: many; v_call: TRBV29-1; d_call: -; cdr3_nt: TGCAGCGTCGAAAGAAATCAGCCCCAGCATTTT; cdr3_aa: CSVERNQPQHF
j_call: TRBJ2-7; cdr3_length: 15; clone_size: many; v_call: TRBV15; d_call: -; cdr3_nt: TGTGCCACCAGCAGAGATGGCCCTCAAGCGGACGAGCAGTACTTC; cdr3_aa: CATSRDGPQADEQYF
j_call: TRBJ1-2; cdr3_length: 16; clone_size: few; v_call: TRBV4-1; d_call: -; cdr3_nt: TGCGCCAGCAGCCAAGTACGGGGAGATTCCTCTACTGGCTACACCTTC; cdr3_aa: CASSQVRGDSSTGYTF
j_call: TRBJ1-1; cdr3_length: 13; clone_size: many; v_call: TRBV19; d_call: -; cdr3_nt: TGTGCCAGTACCGAGACCGAGAACACTGAAGCTTTCTTT; cdr3_aa: CASTETENTEAFF
j_call: TRBJ1-1; cdr3_length: 16; clone_size: many; v_call: TRBV20-1; d_call: -; cdr3_nt: TGCAGTTGCCTTGGTCGCTTGAAGGCAGTAAACACTGAAGCTTTCTTT; cdr3_aa: CSCLGRLKAVNTEAFF
j_call: TRBJ2-5; cdr3_length: 11; clone_size: few; v_call: TRBV2; d_call: -; cdr3_nt: TGTGCCAACAGGTCTCAAGAGACCCAGTACTTC; cdr3_aa: CANRSQETQYF
j_call: TRBJ2-7; cdr3_length: 15; clone_size: once; v_call: TRBV7-2; d_call: TRBD1; cdr3_nt: TGTGCCAGCAGCAAAAGGGAACAGGGGGTGTACGAGCAGTACTTC; cdr3_aa: CASSKREQGVYEQYF
j_call: TRBJ2-2; cdr3_length: 14; clone_size: -; v_call: TRBV20-1; d_call: -; cdr3_nt: TGCAGTGCTAGTGCTCAGGGGGGTACCGGGGAGCTGTTTTTT; cdr3_aa: CSASAQGGTGELFF
j_call: TRBJ2-7; cdr3_length: 15; clone_size: once; v_call: TRBV7-6; d_call: TRBD1; cdr3_nt: TGTGCCAGCACCGACACCGGGACAGGGCTCGACGAGCAGTACTTC; cdr3_aa: CASTDTGTGLDEQYF
j_call: TRBJ1-6; cdr3_length: 16; clone_size: once; v_call: TRBV30; d_call: TRBD1; cdr3_nt: TGTGCCTGTACCACCAACAGGGGCATGGGCTCCTCACCCCTCCACTTT; cdr3_aa: CACTTNRGMGSSPLHF
j_call: TRBJ1-2; cdr3_length: 16; clone_size: -; v_call: TRBV30; d_call: -; cdr3_nt: TGTGCAACGATACCCCCATCGGGGGCTGGTGGCTATGGCTACACCTTC; cdr3_aa: CATIPPSGAGGYGYTF
j_call: TRBJ1-2; cdr3_length: 13; clone_size: -; v_call: TRBV19; d_call: TRBD1; cdr3_nt: TGTGCCAGTACCGGGACAGGGTACTATGGCTACACCTTC; cdr3_aa: CASTGTGYYGYTF